This passage covers 15 T cell receptor beta chains from one sample sequenced in a study of spatial heterogeneity in lung cancer. Sample time point: sample taken at primary tumor resection. TCRdb re-called the 5' RACE reads through MiXCR, storing one row per CDR3 protein. The sample yields roughly 2,500 distinct CDR3 sequences, approximately 15% seen once. This material consisted of normal lung tissue next to the tumor, taken at surgery. All receptors come from a male donor with early-stage non-small cell lung cancer.

This clonotype came up many times. The chain couples TRBV20-1 to TRBJ2-3, with D perhaps TRBD2 (7 bases). V was clipped by 4 bases and J by 3 bases, with 17 bases between them. Germline lookup yields CDR1 DFQATT and CDR2 SNEGSKA (reference sequence). CDR3 length: 15 amino acids. CDR3 in DNA: TGCAGTGCTATCGGATGGGGGGGCGTTACAGATACGCAGTATTTT. The encoded protein is CSAIGWGGVTDTQYF.

In this sample, this clonotype turned up a few times. CDR3 coding DNA: TGTGCCAGCAGTTCTTACTCAGGGGCAGCAATAAAACAAGAGACCCAGTACTTC. Its protein is CASSSYSGAAIKQETQYF. This sequence joins TRBV28 and TRBJ2-5; the D gene is possibly TRBD1 (6 bases). This CDR3 is 18 amino acids long. V dropped 4 bases and J dropped 2 bases, with 23 bases sitting between them. CDR1 and CDR2 (germline): MDHEN, SYDVKM.

The chain carries TRBV4-3 and TRBJ1-1; D unresolved. Per germline, CDR1 LGHNA and CDR2 YSLEER. V was trimmed by 5 bases and J by 1 base, leaving 11 bases between them. CDR3 size: 14 residues. Written as DNA, the CDR3 is TGCGCCAGCAGCGCCTGGACGGCGAACACTGAAGCTTTCTTT. Amino acid sequence: CASSAWTANTEAFF.

The chain combines TRBV29-1 with TRBJ1-5, with TRBD1 as a possible D gene (6 bases). V shed 4 bases and J shed 7 bases, with 11 bases lying between them. This CDR3 spans 12 amino acids. Germline assignment: CDR1 SQVTM and CDR2 ANQGSEA. The CDR3 DNA reads TGCAGCGTTGGCGGGGGCGAACAGCCCCAGCATTTT. Its protein is CSVGGGEQPQHF.

By proportion, this clonotype is medium-sized (0.01 to 0.1%). The gene calls are TRBV6-2 or TRBV6-3 and TRBJ2-1; D gene ambiguous. Germline V lookup: CDR1 MNHEY, CDR2 SVGEGT. The CDR3 has 11 amino acids. With 2 bases removed from V and 5 bases from J, the gap between germline ends came to 1 base. In nucleotides, the CDR3 is TGTGCCAGCAGTTACCACAATGAGCAGTTCTTC. Protein sequence: CASSYHNEQFF.

This clonotype is deemed medium-sized. V gene TRBV7-2 combines with J gene TRBJ2-5; 10 bases are a match to TRBD2. CDR1 SGHTA and CDR2 FQGNSA come from the germline V gene. The CDR3 totals 16 residues. V shed 7 bases, J shed 4 bases, and the junction held 12 bases outside the gene matches. This CDR3 reads CASKVDSGGLLETQYF. In DNA, the CDR3 is TGTGCCAGCAAAGTAGATAGCGGGGGGCTTTTAGAGACCCAGTACTTC.

This clonotype was counted once. A much larger clone sits a single nucleotide away, making a read error possible. V and J are TRBV7-2 and TRBJ2-3; D may be TRBD1 or TRBD2 (5 bases each). This CDR3 region has 14 residues. Looked up from germline, CDR1 is SGHTA and CDR2 is FQGNSA. The CDR3 DNA sequence: TGTGACAGCAGCTTAGAGGGGCAGTCAGTTACGCAGTATTTT. This encodes CDSSLEGQSVTQYF.

This clonotype rates as large. The rearrangement joins TRBV20-1 to TRBJ2-1; 7 bases are a match to TRBD1. The CDR3 extends over 14 amino acids. In germline, CDR1 is DFQATT, CDR2 SNEGSKA (reference sequence). V was pared by 2 bases and J by 5 bases, with 6 bases of the junction left unmatched. The CDR3 coding sequence is TGCAGTGCTAGAACTAACAGGGGCAACAATGAGCAGTTCTTC. Translating it yields CSARTNRGNNEQFF.

This clonotype ranks as medium-sized. This chain joins TRBV20-1 and TRBJ2-1; the D call may be TRBD1 or TRBD2 (6 bases each). V lost 3 bases and J lost 4, with 13 bases in between. The germline gives CDR1 DFQATT, CDR2 SNEGSKA (reference sequence). The CDR3 contains 14 residues. CDR3 protein: CSASWWRGYNEQFF. For the CDR3, the DNA is TGCAGTGCTAGCTGGTGGAGGGGGTACAATGAGCAGTTCTTC.

This clonotype was seen a handful of times. The chain is built from TRBV28 and TRBJ2-3; D unresolved. The V gene's germline CDR1 is MDHEN and CDR2 SYDVKM. V gave up 7 bases and J gave up 5 bases, with 10 bases separating them. The CDR3 is 12 amino acids. The CDR3 loop is CASTSNVDTQYF. CDR3 DNA: TGTGCCAGCACCTCCAATGTAGATACGCAGTATTTT.

This chain uses TRBV30 with TRBJ1-1; D gene unclear. CDR3 length: 13 amino acids. CDR1 is GTSNPN, CDR2 SVGIG, per germline (reference sequence). Trimming pared 4 bases from V and 4 bases from J, leaving 13 bases between. CDR3 residues: CAWTKTWSTEAFF. Here the CDR3 DNA reads TGTGCCTGGACCAAGACCTGGAGCACTGAAGCTTTCTTT. The full variable domain, completed using reference TRBV30 and TRBJ1-1, is SQTIHQWPATLVQPVGSPLSLECTVEGTSNPNLYWYRQAAGRGLQLLFYSVGIGQISSEVPQNLSASRPQDRQFILSSKKLLLSDSGFYLCAWTKTWSTEAFFGQGTRLTVV.

The rearrangement links TRBV7-2 to TRBJ2-1; no reliable D call. The length of the CDR3 is 13 residues. V was shortened by 6 bases and J by 5 bases, with 11 bases between the two germline ends. Germline values: CDR1 SGHTA, CDR2 FQGNSA. DNA for the CDR3: TGTGCCAGCAGTCCATCAAGAGACAATGAGCAGTTCTTC. Protein product: CASSPSRDNEQFF. The variable domain in full, completed from reference TRBV7-2 and TRBJ2-1, reads GAGVSQSPSNKVTEKGKDVELRCDPISGHTALYWYRQSLGQGLEFLIYFQGNSAPDKSGLPSDRFSAERTGGSVSTLTIQRTQQEDSAVYLCASSPSRDNEQFFGPGTRLTVL.

This clonotype has just a few counts. The gene calls are TRBV7-2 and TRBJ2-3; 10 positions agree with TRBD2. Germline CDR1 is SGHTA and CDR2 is FQGNSA. With 1 base clipped from V and 0 bases from J, the junction kept 4 bases outside the gene matches. CDR3 length: 17 amino acids. CDR3 in amino acids: CASSLGGAGGSTDTQYF. DNA of the CDR3: TGTGCCAGCAGCTTAGGAGGAGCGGGGGGGAGCACAGATACGCAGTATTTT.

This chain links TRBV12-3 or TRBV12-4 with TRBJ1-1; maybe TRBD1 (5 bases). V was shortened by 4 bases and J by 5 bases, with 8 bases between the two germline ends. This CDR3 contains 12 residues. The CDR3 bases are TGTGCCAGCAGTTCCTCAGGGACTGAAGCTTTCTTT. Protein sequence: CASSSSGTEAFF.

The sample holds many counts of this clonotype. The V call is TRBV28, the J call TRBJ2-1, with 8 bases aligning to TRBD2. Germline-derived CDR1 and CDR2 are MDHEN and SYDVKM. Losses at the gene ends were 4 bases for V and 5 bases for J; bases not matched to a gene: 1. The CDR3 runs to 13 residues. The CDR3 nucleotides read TGTGCCAGCAGTTCGGGAGGGAACAATGAGCAGTTCTTC. It yields the protein CASSSGGNNEQFF.